This T cell receptor (beta chain) stems from a study of cytomegalovirus exposure and HLA in healthy donors. Study conclusions and caveats: In vitro experiments confirmed that three CMV-associated chains were specific for CMV antigens. Trimming of TCR beta V- and J-genes showed a link, identified in a later analysis, to a missense DCLRE1C variant. Cytomegalovirus association was listed for 150 to 200 TCR beta chains. Earlier analysis yielded a pattern in which most TCR beta V segments were productive about 87% or about 30% of the time.

About this clone: What it binds is not known.

The trim removed 1 base at V and 1 base at J, leaving 0 bases unmatched. The CDR3 has 15 residues. Germline loops: CDR1 LNHNV, CDR2 YYDKDF (reference sequence). This PCR relied on a set of 60 Vbeta primers and 13 Jbeta primers. Profiling relied on immunoSEQ multiplex PCR, and the TCRdb table lists in-frame clones only, not all of them. The data show approximately 100,000 clones, 60% to 80% seen once. Sequences were obtained from PBMCs. The J gene is TRBJ2-2, the V gene TRBV15, with 7 positions matching TRBD1. The source of this sequence is a human donor in good health. CDR3 sequence (DNA): TGTGCCACCAGCAGAGGGACAGGGAACACCGGGGAGCTGTTTTTT. Protein: CATSRGTGNTGELFF.